This T cell receptor (beta chain) was sequenced for a study of T cell repertoires in ileal Crohn's disease (dated by TCRdb to the late 2010s). For context, the study as a whole: Median disease duration was approximately 8 years, and roughly 35% of patients were identified as active smokers at the time of surgery. Endoscopic postoperative recurrence was defined by a Rutgeerts score above i0. About half of the patients received postoperative therapy: about a dozen received thiopurines and around 19 received anti-TNF agents. A prospective multicentre cohort supplied the roughly 57 Crohn's disease patients whose TCR repertoires were analysed. Every patient underwent surgery because of a complication, which was stricturing disease in around 60% and penetrating disease in 39%. Running in parallel with the study was a multicentre cohort set up to find predictors of early endoscopic recurrence following ileocolonic resection. A total of around 170 mucosal samples from some 50 patients were sequenced, collected from several sites on the surgical specimen as well as at postoperative endoscopy. The paper as a whole reports these results and caveats: Only a subgroup of patients, of unstated size, had mucosal CD4 and CD8 T cells sorted and sequenced. Endoscopic recurrence was found to be associated with higher high-frequency clone percentages at surgery, and recurrence was observed in all patients with clonality above 26.8% (18/57). Compared with CD4 T cells, sorted CD8 T cells held more high-frequency clones, which suggests that the mucosal expansions were mostly CD8. Compared with non-smokers, patients who were active smokers at surgery showed a significantly higher proportion of clonal expansions (25.9% vs 17.9%, p=0.02).

Around 500 nanograms of biopsy DNA per sample were submitted for commercial TCRB immunosequencing. Adaptive Biotechnology amplified CDR3 regions from genomic DNA with a two-step multiplex PCR that controlled for amplification bias. Primers for every V and J gene segment were used in the first PCR, and barcodes and Illumina adapters were added in the second PCR. An Illumina instrument was used to sequence the CDR3 libraries. The study's own analysis went as follows. Vendor-provided pipelines were combined with custom analysis of raw data in R/Bioconductor under R version 3.3.0. Clonality, ranging from 0 to 1, was calculated as the inverse of the normalised Shannon entropy of all productive clones. High-frequency clones were defined as the share of the repertoire taken up by the top 100 clones, keeping only clones that passed a 95% confidence test. Repertoire diversity was measured with the Simpson index, and overlap between samples was measured with the Morisita-Horn index. The immuneACCESS repertoire file appears here via TCRdb, limited to in-frame rearrangements. These files lack a portion of the clones; in checked studies, under half of the deficit traces to unresolved V genes, and the cause of the others is not known. D and trimming were read from the DNA, whereas the V and J calls and clone size are those reported in that table. This sample is represented by about 17,000 clones; around 65% of them were singletons. Of the sample, about 5.3% falls within the top ten clones.

This clone has only a few counts. This clone's antigen is unknown. Per-base quality was not reported, and no clone a single base away is much larger than it. Adults with ileal or ileocolonic Crohn's disease and an indication for ileocolonic resection were eligible for inclusion. Before DNA extraction, whole ileal mucosal biopsies were kept frozen at -80 degrees C. Genomic DNA was extracted from frozen whole biopsies with a TRizol-based method and quantified on a NanoDrop 2000 spectrophotometer. The CDR3 numbers 14 residues from cysteine through phenylalanine. Solely the CDR3 DNA is kept, with 42 bases framed from the first base. CDR1 SGHNT and CDR2 YENEEA are derived from the germline V gene. V ends up 3 bases short and J 3 bases short, with an unmatched junction base count of 4.

The chain uses TRBV11-3 and TRBJ2-7; 8 junctional bases match TRBD2. The specimen sequenced was ileal tissue. The receptor was derived from an adult with Crohn's disease. The CDR3 loop reads CASSLILAGYEQYF. The DNA reads as follows: TGTGCCAGCAGCTTGATCCTAGCGGGCTACGAGCAGTACTTC.